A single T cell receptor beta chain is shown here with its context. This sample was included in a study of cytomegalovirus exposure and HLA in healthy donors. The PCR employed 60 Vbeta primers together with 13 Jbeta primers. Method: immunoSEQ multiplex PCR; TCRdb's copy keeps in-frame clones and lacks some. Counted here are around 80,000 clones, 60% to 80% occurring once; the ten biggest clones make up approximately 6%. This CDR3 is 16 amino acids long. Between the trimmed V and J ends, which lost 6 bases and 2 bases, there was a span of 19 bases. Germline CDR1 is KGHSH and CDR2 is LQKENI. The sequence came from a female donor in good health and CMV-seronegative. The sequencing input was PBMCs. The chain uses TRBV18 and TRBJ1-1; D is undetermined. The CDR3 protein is CASSFSSGLDNTEAFF. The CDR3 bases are TGTGCCAGCTCTTTTTCGAGCGGTCTGGATAACACTGAAGCTTTCTTT.